Here is one T cell receptor beta chain with its context. The antigen remains unidentified. Every individual CD8+ T cell subset underwent sorting in triplicate at approximately 300,000 cells apiece. The naive CD8+ gate required CD45RO-CCR7+CD27+CD95- phenotype. This CDR3 is built from 13 residues. The germline V gene encodes CDR1 SGHVS and CDR2 FNYEAQ. Preparation of TRB cDNA libraries relied on 5' RACE carrying UMI labels. TCRdb reprocessed the 5' RACE reads and reports one entry per CDR3 protein, with no DNA. The table for this sample gives tens of thousands of distinct CDR3 sequences. This entry comes from a study of CXCR3-negative and CXCR3-positive naive CD8 T cells. Whole-study results and caveats: No difference in surface CD5 was seen between naive subsets, and TCR strength was inferred from TRB CDR3 properties. Naive cells used TRBV-TRBJ genes in much the same way whether CXCR3-negative or CXCR3-positive; memory cells did not. In CXCR3-positive naive cells, the TRB CDR3s were more hydrophobic than in CXCR3-negative naive cells.

The receptor was derived from a human donor in good health. Some clones in this sample may be carry-over from other donors' samples. Sequenced sample: naive CXCR3+ CD8+ T cells from blood. As to subset: CD45RO-CCR7+CD27+CD95- naive CD8+ T cells expressing CXCR3 (TNR3+). This chain links TRBV7-6 with TRBJ2-1; with no DNA, the TCRdb D assignment of TRBD1 cannot be verified. The CDR3 loop is CASSSGPQEGGFF. The variable domain in full, completed from reference TRBV7-6 and TRBJ2-1, reads GAGVSQSPRYKVTKRGQDVALRCDPISGHVSLYWYRQALGQGPEFLTYFNYEAQQDKSGLPNDRFSAERPEGSISTLTIQRTEQRDSAMYRCASSSGPQEGGFFGPGTRLTVL.